This TCR beta chain is from a study of neurological immune-mediated disorders. Study-wide findings and caveats: Whereas HTLV-1-associated myelopathy showed the most TCR clonal expansion, multiple sclerosis showed the least, with levels below those of healthy controls. None of the CDR3 amino acid sequences in expanded clones turned up in more than one subject, which points to private repertoires in all groups.

In its sample, this clonotype was seen many times. What it binds is not known. MiXCR was run by TCRdb on the 5' RACE reads, yielding one entry per CDR3 protein. This sample has 25,000 to 30,000 distinct CDR3 sequences, with 20% to 25% found just once. Germline V gives CDR1 MNHNY, CDR2 SVGAGI (reference sequence). This CDR3 spans 17 amino acids. V gave up 6 bases and J gave up 0 bases, with 18 bases separating them. J is TRBJ1-3 and V is TRBV6-6; maybe TRBD1 (6 bases). The sequenced sample consisted of CD4+ T cells from blood. This sequence originates from a man aged 50 or older with HTLV-1-associated myelopathy (HAM/TSP). For the CDR3, the DNA is TGTGCCAGCAGCCTGTATGGAGGGGGTAGCTCTGGAAACACCATATATTTT. Protein product: CASSLYGGGSSGNTIYF.